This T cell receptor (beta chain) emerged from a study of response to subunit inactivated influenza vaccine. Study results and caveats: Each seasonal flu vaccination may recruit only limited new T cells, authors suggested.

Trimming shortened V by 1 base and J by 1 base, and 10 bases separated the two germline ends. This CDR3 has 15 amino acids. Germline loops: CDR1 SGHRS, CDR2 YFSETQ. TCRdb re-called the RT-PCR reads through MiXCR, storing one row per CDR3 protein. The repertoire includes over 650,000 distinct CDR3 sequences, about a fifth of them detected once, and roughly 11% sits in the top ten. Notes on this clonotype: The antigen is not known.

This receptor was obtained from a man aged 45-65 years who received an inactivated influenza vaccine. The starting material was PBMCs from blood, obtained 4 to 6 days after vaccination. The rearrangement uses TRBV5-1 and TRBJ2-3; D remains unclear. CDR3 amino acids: CASSLNPTGTDTQYF. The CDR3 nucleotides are TGCGCCAGCAGCTTGAATCCCACAGGCACAGATACGCAGTATTTT. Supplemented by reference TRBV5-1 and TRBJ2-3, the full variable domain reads KAGVTQTPRYLIKTRGQQVTLSCSPISGHRSVSWYQQTPGQGLQFLFEYFSETQRNKGNFPGRFSGRQFSNSRSEMNVSTLELGDSALYLCASSLNPTGTDTQYFGPGTRLTVL.